The sequence of this T cell receptor beta chain was determined in a study of PD-L1 blockade in urothelial cancer. General observations from the study: Pretreatment peripheral blood TCR clonality that fell below the median predicted better survival among the patients studied.

CDR1 MNHEY and CDR2 SMNVEV come from the germline V gene (reference sequence). There are 15 residues in the CDR3. With V trimmed by 4 bases and J by 8 bases, 8 bases remained unmatched. Only in-frame clones appear in the TCRdb table, and some are missing; sequencing was by immunoSEQ multiplex PCR. Here the sample spans under 60,000 clones, 84% being singletons. This clone was seen only once. Its antigen is undetermined. The time point here: pretreatment peripheral blood. The clonotype was recovered from a man aged 65 to 79 with urothelial cancer. Sample: PBMCs, taken around atezolizumab (anti-PD-L1) treatment. J is TRBJ2-1 and V is TRBV27, with 10 positions matching TRBD1. The CDR3 region has the DNA TGTGCCAGCAGTTCACCCGGGACAGGGGTTCATGAGCAGTTCTTC. This sequence encodes CASSSPGTGVHEQFF.